A selection of T cell receptor beta chains follows, all from one sample in a study of shared clonotypes between healthy human individuals. Using immunoSEQ multiplex PCR, the repertoire was profiled, and TCRdb retains in-frame clones only, with some absent. This sample carries around 750,000 clones, approximately 79% of them seen once, and the ten largest clones take 1.5% to 2%. Sample: memory CD4+ T cells sorted from blood. The origin of the receptors is a woman in her twenties or thirties in good health. The CDR3 runs from the conserved cysteine through the conserved F or W. A D gene is named only where the DNA matches it firmly. Size is omitted from some rows. Given values are once, few, many or a class for expanded clones.

d_gene	v_gene	abundance	j_gene	CDR3aa	CDR3nt
NA	TRBV4-2	NA	TRBJ2-1	CASSTYINEQFF	TGTGCCAGCAGCACCTATATCAATGAGCAGTTCTTC
NA	TRBV18	few	TRBJ2-3	CASSPGGSTQYF	TGTGCCAGCTCACCAGGGGGGTCTACGCAGTATTTT
NA	TRBV15	NA	TRBJ2-1	CATSSPRGPSSYNEQFF	TGTGCCACCAGCAGTCCCCGAGGGCCGAGCTCCTACAATGAGCAGTTCTTC
NA	TRBV6-5	once	TRBJ2-7	CASRAPGRTYEQYF	TGTGCCAGCAGAGCTCCGGGACGGACCTACGAGCAGTACTTC
TRBD2	TRBV4-1	NA	TRBJ2-2	CASSQGLSNTGELFF	TGCGCCAGCAGCCAGGGACTATCGAACACCGGGGAGCTGTTTTTT
NA	TRBV19	NA	TRBJ2-5	CASSLAGTLQETQYF	TGTGCCAGTAGTTTAGCCGGGACACTCCAAGAGACCCAGTACTTC
NA	TRBV2	NA	TRBJ1-5	CASSEGHPSNQPQHF	TGTGCCAGCAGTGAAGGCCACCCTAGCAATCAGCCCCAGCATTTT
NA	TRBV28	once	TRBJ1-2	CASTPGVYGYTF	TGTGCCAGCACCCCCGGGGTCTATGGCTACACCTTC
NA	TRBV6-5	NA	TRBJ2-5	CASSSNPQETQYF	TGTGCCAGCAGTTCCAATCCTCAAGAGACCCAGTACTTC
NA	TRBV7-9	NA	TRBJ1-1	CASSLPGETEAFF	TGTGCCAGCAGCCTCCCAGGGGAGACTGAAGCTTTCTTT
TRBD2	TRBV5-8	NA	TRBJ2-5	CASRGLAGKGETQYF	TGTGCCAGCAGAGGTCTAGCGGGAAAGGGGGAGACCCAGTACTTC
NA	TRBV27	NA	TRBJ2-7	CASSLFGGALGTEQYF	TGTGCCAGCAGTTTATTTGGGGGGGCGCTCGGTACCGAGCAGTACTTC
NA	TRBV9	many	TRBJ1-2	CASSVSQYYGYTF	TGTGCCAGCAGCGTAAGTCAGTACTATGGCTACACCTTC
TRBD1	TRBV18	NA	TRBJ1-1	CASSPLGQGTNTEAFF	TGTGCCAGCTCACCCTTGGGACAGGGGACGAACACTGAAGCTTTCTTT
NA	TRBV9	NA	TRBJ2-7	CASSGNGQSNEQYF	TGTGCCAGCAGCGGGAATGGACAGAGTAACGAGCAGTACTTC
NA	TRBV5-1	NA	TRBJ1-5	CASSINRDQPQHF	TGCGCCAGCAGCATAAACAGGGATCAGCCCCAGCATTTT
NA	TRBV30	NA	TRBJ1-5	CAWSVGGGLNQPQHF	TGTGCCTGGAGTGTAGGGGGAGGGCTCAATCAGCCCCAGCATTTT
TRBD2	TRBV4-1	NA	TRBJ2-7	CASSRTGTSIDEQYF	TGCGCCAGCAGCCGGACCGGGACTAGCATCGACGAGCAGTACTTC
NA	TRBV6-1	few	TRBJ2-7	CASRDLWTSSYEQYF	NA
TRBD2	TRBV27	NA	TRBJ2-1	CASSSLAGSYNEQFF	TGTGCCAGCAGTAGCCTAGCGGGATCCTACAATGAGCAGTTCTTC
NA	TRBV27	NA	TRBJ1-3	CASSLRGPESSGNTIYF	TGTGCCAGCAGTTTACGGGGGCCTGAGAGCTCTGGAAACACCATATATTTT
NA	TRBV6-6	few	TRBJ2-3	CASSPPGSGQYF	TGTGCCAGCAGCCCCCCGGGAAGTGGGCAGTATTTT
NA	TRBV4-1	few	TRBJ1-1	CASRGLPNTEAFF	TGCGCCAGCCGGGGGTTGCCAAACACTGAAGCTTTCTTT
TRBD1	TRBV19	few	TRBJ1-5	CASSSSDRGNQPQHF	TGTGCCAGTAGTTCCTCGGACAGGGGCAATCAGCCCCAGCATTTT
NA	TRBV21-1	NA	TRBJ1-4	CASSRSRAGNEKLFF	TGTGCCAGCAGCCGATCAAGGGCAGGTAATGAAAAACTGTTTTTT
TRBD2	TRBV2	few	TRBJ2-7	CASRAGGPYEQYF	TGTGCCAGCAGAGCGGGGGGACCCTACGAGCAGTACTTC
NA	TRBV27	NA	TRBJ2-7	CASRRVASTSYEQYF	TGTGCCAGCAGGAGGGTAGCGAGCACCTCCTACGAGCAGTACTTC
TRBD2	TRBV7-3	NA	TRBJ2-1	CASSGGSSYNEQFF	TGTGCCAGCAGCGGCGGGAGCTCCTACAATGAGCAGTTCTTC
NA	TRBV6-1	NA	TRBJ2-1	CATPRPGLTSEQFF	TGTGCCACCCCTCGTCCCGGACTTACGAGTGAGCAGTTCTTC
NA	TRBV20-1	NA	TRBJ2-7	CSARDYYEQYF	TGCAGTGCTAGAGATTACTACGAGCAGTACTTC
NA	TRBV5-5	NA	TRBJ1-1	CASSWGPTTEAFF	TGTGCCAGCAGCTGGGGACCGACTACTGAAGCTTTCTTT
NA	TRBV5-8	NA	TRBJ1-2	CASSLHLAARRSHGYTF	TGTGCCAGCAGCCTTCATCTGGCCGCCCGTCGGAGCCATGGCTACACCTTC
NA	TRBV5-1	few	TRBJ2-1	CASSFSSSSYNEQFF	TGCGCCAGCAGCTTCTCCTCGAGCTCCTACAATGAGCAGTTCTTC
NA	TRBV2	NA	TRBJ2-2	CASTGGVDRNTGELFF	TGTGCCAGCACCGGAGGGGTTGATCGTAACACCGGGGAGCTGTTTTTT
TRBD2	TRBV11-2	NA	TRBJ2-3	CASSFGREGNTQYF	TGTGCCAGCAGCTTTGGGCGGGAGGGAAATACGCAGTATTTT
TRBD2	TRBV27	NA	TRBJ2-7	CASRLGGYYEQYF	TGTGCCAGCAGGTTGGGAGGGTACTACGAGCAGTACTTC
NA	TRBV28	NA	TRBJ2-2	CASSPLSLAGRNTGELFF	TGTGCCAGCAGTCCCCTATCCCTCGCGGGGCGAAACACCGGGGAGCTGTTTTTT
TRBD1	TRBV7-2	many	TRBJ1-4	CASSRGQGNEKLFF	TGTGCCAGCAGCCGAGGACAGGGTAATGAAAAACTGTTTTTT
TRBD2	TRBV4-2	NA	TRBJ2-3	CASSQGGGSGADTQYF	TGTGCCAGCAGCCAAGGTGGCGGGAGCGGCGCAGATACGCAGTATTTT
TRBD2	TRBV28	many	TRBJ2-7	CASSLGGDGESYEQYF	TGTGCCAGCAGTCTCGGGGGGGACGGAGAGTCCTACGAGCAGTACTTC
NA	TRBV5-1	NA	TRBJ2-5	CASGDPGGETQYF	TGCGCCAGCGGCGATCCCGGGGGAGAGACCCAGTACTTC
NA	TRBV19	few	TRBJ1-4	CASSIGGVANEKLFF	TGTGCCAGTAGTATAGGCGGAGTGGCTAATGAAAAACTGTTTTTT
TRBD2	TRBV25-1	NA	TRBJ2-3	CAIRGLADTQYF	TGTGCCATCCGAGGACTAGCGGATACGCAGTATTTT
TRBD1	TRBV10-2	NA	TRBJ1-1	CASSESTWDRVNTEAFF	TGCGCCAGCAGTGAGTCGACGTGGGACAGGGTTAACACTGAAGCTTTCTTT
NA	TRBV5-1	NA	TRBJ2-1	CASSLYRRLGNEQFF	TGCGCCAGCAGCTTGTATCGGCGACTAGGCAATGAGCAGTTCTTC